Listed below are T cell receptor beta chains from one sample, sequenced in a study of blood T cell repertoires in COVID-19. Here immunoSEQ multiplex PCR was the method, and the copy in TCRdb shows in-frame clones only, minus some. The sample consists of roughly 290,000 clones, around nine tenths of them appearing once. The source material was peripheral blood. All receptors derive from a woman in her twenties or thirties with COVID-19, enrolled during active disease. Both conserved end residues are part of each CDR3. The D gene is left open where the match is weak. The size entry is marked missing in some rows and otherwise reads once, few, many or a size class.

CDR3 | DNA | J | D | V | size
CASSMGLVEETQYF | TGCGCCAGCAGTATGGGACTCGTCGAAGAGACCCAGTACTTC | TRBJ2-5 | . | TRBV4-1 | once
CASSTGDTEAFF | TGCGCCAGCAGTACAGGGGACACTGAAGCTTTCTTT | TRBJ1-1 | TRBD1 | TRBV10-1 | .
CASSYLSRSLEAFF | TGTGCCAGCAGCTACCTCTCGAGGTCCCTGGAGGCTTTCTTT | TRBJ1-1 | . | TRBV5-6 | .
CASSLMGQSYEQYF | TGTGCCAGCAGCTTAATGGGACAGAGCTACGAGCAGTACTTC | TRBJ2-7 | TRBD1 | TRBV7-9 | .
CATGRENTGELFF | TGTGCCACCGGGCGGGAGAACACCGGGGAGCTGTTTTTT | TRBJ2-2 | . | TRBV15 | .
CATSWGLGGETQYF | TGTGCCACCAGTTGGGGACTAGGGGGAGAGACCCAGTACTTC | TRBJ2-5 | TRBD2 | TRBV24-1 | .
CASSQDTRTTEFF | TGTGCCAGCAGCCAAGATACGAGAACCACGGAGTTCTTC | TRBJ2-1 | . | TRBV4-2 | once
CASSPPGPNEKLFF | TGTGCCAGCAGCCCCCCTGGGCCTAATGAAAAACTGTTTTTT | TRBJ1-4 | . | TRBV6-5 | .
CASSAEAGVTYEQYF | TGTGCCAGCAGCGCGGAGGCAGGGGTCACCTACGAGCAGTACTTC | TRBJ2-7 | . | TRBV5-4 | .
CASSPGLAVQETQYF | TGTGCCAGCAGCCCGGGACTAGCGGTACAAGAGACCCAGTACTTC | TRBJ2-5 | TRBD2 | TRBV5-8 | .
CAWSRRGGSGMGEQFF | TGTGCCTGGAGCCGGCGGGGAGGTAGCGGGATGGGGGAGCAGTTCTTC | TRBJ2-1 | TRBD2 | TRBV30 | .
CASSEWRTSGTSTDTQYF | TGTGCCAGCAGTGAATGGCGGACTAGCGGGACTAGCACAGATACGCAGTATTTT | TRBJ2-3 | TRBD2 | TRBV6-1 | .
CASSSTDTGGPYNEQFF | TGTGCCAGCAGCTCCACGGACACAGGGGGCCCCTACAATGAGCAGTTCTTC | TRBJ2-1 | TRBD1 | TRBV7-9 | .
CASRGTGVSYGYTF | TGTGCCAGCAGGGGGACGGGGGTCAGCTATGGCTACACCTTC | TRBJ1-2 | . | TRBV2 | .
CATSRGLSDADTQYF | TGTGCCACCAGCAGAGGACTTAGCGACGCAGATACGCAGTATTTT | TRBJ2-3 | . | TRBV15 | .
CASSLERAQPQHF | TGTGCCAGCAGCTTGGAGAGGGCTCAGCCCCAGCATTTT | TRBJ1-5 | . | TRBV7-8 | .
CASSSTVNTEAFF | TGTGCCAGTAGTAGTACAGTGAACACTGAAGCTTTCTTT | TRBJ1-1 | . | TRBV19 | .
CASSLPGQGAFYNEQFF | TGTGCCAGCAGCTTACCGGGACAGGGGGCATTTTACAATGAGCAGTTCTTC | TRBJ2-1 | TRBD1 | TRBV7-9 | .
CASSLDAGGVTDTQYF | TGTGCCAGCAGCTTGGATGCGGGAGGGGTGACAGATACGCAGTATTTT | TRBJ2-3 | TRBD2 | TRBV7-2 | .
CATSSPEGGRENTGELFF | TGTGCCACCAGCAGTCCTGAAGGTGGCAGGGAGAACACCGGGGAGCTGTTTTTT | TRBJ2-2 | . | TRBV15 | .
CASSQVQGAYGYTF | TGTGCCAGCAGCCAGGTCCAGGGGGCATATGGCTACACCTTC | TRBJ1-2 | TRBD1 | TRBV3-1/TRBV3-2 | .
CASSIQRYTEAFF | TGTGCCAGTAGTATCCAGAGGTACACTGAAGCTTTCTTT | TRBJ1-1 | . | TRBV19 | .
CASSKLAGGLNEQFF | TGTGCCAGCAGCAAACTAGCGGGAGGATTGAATGAGCAGTTCTTC | TRBJ2-1 | TRBD2 | TRBV7-9 | .
CASSIQGTDTQYF | TGTGCCAGCAGCATACAGGGGACAGATACGCAGTATTTT | TRBJ2-3 | TRBD1 | TRBV11-3 | .
CASSSPGAGDGDTQYF | TGTGCCAGCAGTTCCCCCGGGGCGGGAGATGGAGATACGCAGTATTTT | TRBJ2-3 | TRBD2 | TRBV27 | .
CASERETYSNQPQHF | TGTGCCAGCGAGAGGGAAACTTATAGCAATCAGCCCCAGCATTTT | TRBJ1-5 | . | TRBV2 | once
CASQPSGTNEQFF | TGCGCCAGCCAGCCTAGCGGGACCAATGAGCAGTTCTTC | TRBJ2-1 | TRBD2 | TRBV5-1 | .
CASRPGQSINYGYTF | TGTGCCAGCAGGCCGGGACAGAGTATTAACTATGGCTACACCTTC | TRBJ1-2 | TRBD1 | TRBV2 | .
CASSFAGPPANYGYTF | TGTGCCAGCAGTTTTGCGGGCCCGCCAGCTAACTATGGCTACACCTTC | TRBJ1-2 | . | TRBV28 | .
CASSQRGSGQANSGNTIYF | TGCGCCAGCAGCCAACGGGGGTCCGGACAGGCAAACTCTGGAAACACCATATATTTT | TRBJ1-3 | TRBD1 | TRBV4-1 | few
CARRGGGGQSSYNSPLHF | TGCGCCCGCCGTGGAGGGGGGGGCCAAAGCTCCTATAATTCACCCCTCCACTTT | TRBJ1-6 | . | TRBV10-1 | .